This TCR beta chain originates from a study of blood T cell repertoires in COVID-19. Clones were read by immunoSEQ multiplex PCR, and TCRdb kept only the in-frame ones, dropping some. The table includes around 65,000 clones, approximately 91% detected once. Germline CDR1 is SGHDT and CDR2 is YYEEEE. V shed 0 bases, J shed 9 bases, and the junction held 8 bases outside the gene matches. The CDR3 loop spans 15 amino acids. The TCR was taken from a human donor in a cohort sampled during active COVID-19. The chain links TRBV5-6 to TRBJ2-1, with 8 bases matching TRBD1. Source material: peripheral blood. The CDR3 protein is CASSLEDRVGAEQFF. CDR3 DNA sequence: TGTGCCAGCAGCTTGGAGGACAGGGTCGGGGCTGAGCAGTTCTTC.